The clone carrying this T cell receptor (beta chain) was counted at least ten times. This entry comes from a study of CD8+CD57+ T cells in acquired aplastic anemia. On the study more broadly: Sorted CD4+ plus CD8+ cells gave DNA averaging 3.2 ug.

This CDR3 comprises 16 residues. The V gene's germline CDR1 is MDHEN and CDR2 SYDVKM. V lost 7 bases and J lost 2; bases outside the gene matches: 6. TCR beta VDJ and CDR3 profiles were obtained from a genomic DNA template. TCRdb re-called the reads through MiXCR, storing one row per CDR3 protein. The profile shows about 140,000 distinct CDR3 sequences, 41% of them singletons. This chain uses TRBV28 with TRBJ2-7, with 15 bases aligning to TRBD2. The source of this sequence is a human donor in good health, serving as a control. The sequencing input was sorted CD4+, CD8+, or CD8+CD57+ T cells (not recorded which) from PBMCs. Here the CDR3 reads CASTGTSGGRTYEQYF. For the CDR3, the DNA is TGTGCCAGCACTGGGACTAGCGGGGGGAGGACCTACGAGCAGTACTTC. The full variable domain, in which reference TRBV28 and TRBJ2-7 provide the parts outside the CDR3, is DVKVTQSSRYLVKRTGEKVFLECVQDMDHENMFWYRQDPGLGLRLIYFSYDVKMKEKGDIPEGYSVSREKKERFSLILESASTNQTSMYLCASTGTSGGRTYEQYFGPGTRLTVT.